Given below is one T cell receptor (beta chain) in context. This entry comes from a study of blood T cell repertoires in COVID-19. Study context: The United States, Italy and Spain supplied acute and convalescent COVID-19 samples.

V lost 4 bases and J lost 5; bases outside the gene matches: 8. The CDR3 extends over 15 amino acids. Germline CDR1 MDHEN, CDR2 SYDVKM. Sequencing was performed with immunoSEQ multiplex PCR; in TCRdb, only in-frame clones are kept and a portion is missing. Counted here are around 140,000 clones, about 79% occurring once; the ten biggest clones make up about 2.9%. Those enrolled, adults aged about 18 to 95 years, came from around 25 US areas. Donors of Cohort 3 who recovered were those that had two negative PCRs, clearance, or symptom resolution. This receptor was taken from a woman aged 45-60 years who had recovered from COVID-19. Sequenced: PBMCs or T cells enriched from blood (not recorded which). V usage is TRBV28 and J usage is TRBJ1-2, with 9 nucleotides matching TRBD1. CDR3 sequence reads: CASSSPSGTGYGYTF. DNA for the CDR3: TGTGCCAGCAGTTCACCCTCCGGGACAGGGTATGGCTACACCTTC.